Included here is one TCR beta chain sequence, with context. The entry originates in a study of blood T cell repertoires in COVID-19. Study context: The United States, Italy and Spain provided the acute and convalescent COVID-19 samples. T cells, B-cell-depleted T cells, or PBMCs provided the cDNA or gDNA that served as material.

Germline loops: CDR1 SEHNR, CDR2 FQNEAQ (reference sequence). The CDR3 spans 12 residues. Deletions cut 5 bases from V and 6 bases from J, with 9 bases between. Using immunoSEQ multiplex PCR, the repertoire was profiled, and TCRdb retains in-frame clones only, with some absent. The data contain fewer than 85,000 clones, approximately 85% of them singletons. The sequenced sample consisted of peripheral blood. The rearrangement joins TRBV7-9 to TRBJ2-3; tentatively, D is TRBD2 (5 bases). This clonotype was obtained from a man older than 75 with acute or convalescent COVID-19. The CDR3 sequence is CASSPQRDTQYF. CDR3 DNA: TGTGCCAGCAGCCCTCAGCGGGATACGCAGTATTTT.